The clone carrying this TCR beta chain was seen only a few times. The target antigen is unknown. These data are taken from a study of identical twins. General observations from the study: Findings depended on cross-sectional statistics rather than tracking the same donors. Clonotypes of the beta chain that were abundant in cord blood carried fewer insertions (memory repertoires showed none).

TCRdb re-called the 5' RACE reads through MiXCR, storing one row per CDR3 protein. The sample holds about 150,000 distinct CDR3 sequences, under 4.5% seen once. V lost 5 bases, J lost 6 bases, and 8 bases stayed unmatched. This CDR3 region has 14 residues. Germline V gene sequence: CDR1 SGHTA, CDR2 FQGTGA. The clonotype comes from a man younger than 35 in good health. Sequenced material: memory T cells sorted from blood. The chain couples TRBV7-3 to TRBJ2-3, with 7 bases identical to TRBD2. The CDR3 spells CASSPSGPGDTQYF. The CDR3 nucleotides are TGTGCCAGCAGCCCTAGCGGCCCCGGGGATACGCAGTATTTT.